The 6 T cell receptor beta chains listed next were all sequenced from one sample in a study of blood T cell repertoires in COVID-19. Sequenced by immunoSEQ multiplex PCR; TCRdb stores in-frame clones only, minus some. Counted here are 180,000 or so clones, approximately 85% occurring once; the ten biggest clones make up approximately 9.8%. Sequencing was done on a sample of peripheral blood. Every receptor here comes from a woman of 80 years or more with acute or convalescent COVID-19.

This chain connects TRBV20-1 to TRBJ1-2, with no clear D. The CDR3 consists of 11 residues. In germline, CDR1 is DFQATT, CDR2 SNEGSKA (reference sequence). Trimming pared 0 bases from V and 14 bases from J, leaving 13 bases between. This chain's CDR3 is CSARDHLRDTF. The CDR3 DNA reads as TGCAGTGCTAGAGATCATCTTCGGGATACCTTC.

This rearrangement joins TRBV30 to TRBJ2-7; 8 bases are shared with TRBD2. The germline V gene encodes CDR1 GTSNPN and CDR2 SVGIG (reference sequence). The CDR3 sequence is 14 residues long. Trimming at V came to 5 bases and at J to 2 bases, leaving 8 bases not matched to a gene. Here the CDR3 DNA reads TGTGCCTGGTCAATAGCGGGGTTCCCCTACGAGCAGTACTTC. Residues: CAWSIAGFPYEQYF. Looking up the rest from reference TRBV30 and TRBJ2-7 gives the full variable domain: SQTIHQWPATLVQPVGSPLSLECTVEGTSNPNLYWYRQAAGRGLQLLFYSVGIGQISSEVPQNLSASRPQDRQFILSSKKLLLSDSGFYLCAWSIAGFPYEQYFGPGTRLTVT.

Only one count was recorded for this clone. The chain recombines TRBV6-5 with TRBJ1-1; possibly TRBD1 for D (6 bases). Trimming shortened V by 6 bases and J by 6 bases, and 17 bases separated the two germline ends. Germline V gives CDR1 MNHEY, CDR2 SVGAGI. The CDR3 has 14 residues. CDR3 region: CASRKMNRESEAFF. The DNA for the CDR3 is TGTGCCAGCAGAAAAATGAACAGGGAGTCTGAAGCTTTCTTT.

Worth noting for this clone: One junction end does not reproduce the germline sequence, and a read error may be involved. The gene calls are TRBV5-5 and TRBJ1-4; 7 bases are shared with TRBD1. Germline assignment: CDR1 SGHKS and CDR2 YYEKEE (reference sequence). The CDR3 runs to 15 residues. The DNA for the CDR3 is TGTGCCAGCAGTTTGGACAGGTCTTTGGTCCAAAAACTGTTTTTT. It codes for CASSLDRSLVQKLFF.

The rearrangement uses TRBV3-1 (or the pseudogene TRBV3-2) and TRBJ2-3; D may be TRBD2 (7 bases). The CDR3 contains 17 residues. The V gene's germline CDR1 is LGHDT and CDR2 YNNKEL (reference sequence). Trimming cost V 8 bases and J 1 base, with 22 bases left between them. CDR3 sequence reads: CASGDNVGAGGTDTQYF. In nucleotides, the CDR3 is TGTGCCAGCGGGGACAATGTGGGGGCGGGAGGCACAGATACGCAGTATTTT.

The V and J genes are TRBV5-6 and TRBJ2-5; D is undetermined. From germline, CDR1 is SGHDT and CDR2 YYEEEE. CDR3 size: 13 residues. Trimming took 4 bases from V and 0 from J, leaving 7 bases between them. The CDR3 protein is CASSPSYQETQYF. CDR3 nucleotide sequence: TGTGCCAGCAGCCCCTCGTACCAAGAGACCCAGTACTTC.